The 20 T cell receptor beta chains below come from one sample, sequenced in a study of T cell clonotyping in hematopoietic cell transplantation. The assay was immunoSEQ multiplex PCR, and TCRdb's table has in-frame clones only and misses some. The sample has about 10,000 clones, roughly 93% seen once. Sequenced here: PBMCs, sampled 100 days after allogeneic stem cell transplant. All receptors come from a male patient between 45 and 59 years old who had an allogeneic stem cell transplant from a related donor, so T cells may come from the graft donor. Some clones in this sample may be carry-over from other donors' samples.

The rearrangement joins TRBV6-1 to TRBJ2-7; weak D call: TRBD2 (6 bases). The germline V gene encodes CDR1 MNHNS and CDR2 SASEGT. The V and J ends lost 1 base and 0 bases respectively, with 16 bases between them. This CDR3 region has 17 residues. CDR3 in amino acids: CASSEEGTPGLSYEQYF. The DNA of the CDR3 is TGTGCCAGCAGTGAAGAGGGGACTCCTGGACTCTCCTACGAGCAGTACTTC.

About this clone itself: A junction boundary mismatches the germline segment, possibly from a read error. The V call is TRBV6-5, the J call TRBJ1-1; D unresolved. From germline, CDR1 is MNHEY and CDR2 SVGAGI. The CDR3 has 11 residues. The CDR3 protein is CLTLRGTEAFF. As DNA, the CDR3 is TGCCTCACGCTCCGGGGCACTGAAGCTTTCTTT.

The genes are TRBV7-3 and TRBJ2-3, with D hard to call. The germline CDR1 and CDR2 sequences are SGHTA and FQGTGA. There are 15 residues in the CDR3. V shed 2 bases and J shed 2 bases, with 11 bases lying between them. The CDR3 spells CASSLGVQNTDTQYF. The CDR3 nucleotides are TGTGCCAGCAGCTTAGGCGTACAGAACACAGATACGCAGTATTTT.

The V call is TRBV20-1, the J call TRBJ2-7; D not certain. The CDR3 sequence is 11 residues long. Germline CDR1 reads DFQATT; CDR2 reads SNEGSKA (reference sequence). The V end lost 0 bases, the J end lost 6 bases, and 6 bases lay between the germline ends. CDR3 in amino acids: CSARDQAEQYF. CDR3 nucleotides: TGCAGTGCTAGAGATCAAGCCGAGCAGTACTTC.

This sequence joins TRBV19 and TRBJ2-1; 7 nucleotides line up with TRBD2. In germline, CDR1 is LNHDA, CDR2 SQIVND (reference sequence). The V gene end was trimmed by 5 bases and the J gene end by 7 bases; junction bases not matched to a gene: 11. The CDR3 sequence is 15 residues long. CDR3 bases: TGTGCCAGTAGTCCCGTGGACCTGCGGGGGAATGAGCAGTTCTTC. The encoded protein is CASSPVDLRGNEQFF. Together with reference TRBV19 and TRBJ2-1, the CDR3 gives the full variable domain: DGGITQSPKYLFRKEGQNVTLSCEQNLNHDAMYWYRQDPGQGLRLIYYSQIVNDFQKGDIAEGYSVSREKKESFPLTVTSAQKNPTAFYLCASSPVDLRGNEQFFGPGTRLTVL.

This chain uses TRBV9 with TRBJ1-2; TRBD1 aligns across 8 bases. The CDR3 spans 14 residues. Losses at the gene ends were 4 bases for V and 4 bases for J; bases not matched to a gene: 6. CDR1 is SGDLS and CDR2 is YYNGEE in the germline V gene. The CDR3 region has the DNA TGTGCCAGCAGCCCATCACAGGGGGTCTATGGCTACACCTTC. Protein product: CASSPSQGVYGYTF. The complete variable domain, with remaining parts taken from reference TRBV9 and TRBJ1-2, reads DSGVTQTPKHLITATGQRVTLRCSPRSGDLSVYWYQQSLDQGLQFLIQYYNGEERAKGNILERFSAQQFPDLHSELNLSSLELGDSALYFCASSPSQGVYGYTFGSGTRLTVV.

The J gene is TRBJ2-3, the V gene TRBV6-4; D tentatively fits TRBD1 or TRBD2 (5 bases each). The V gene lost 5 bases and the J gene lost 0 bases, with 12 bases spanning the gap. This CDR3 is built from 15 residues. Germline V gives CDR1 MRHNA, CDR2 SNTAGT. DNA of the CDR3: TGTGCCAGCAGTCCCGGGGCGGGTAGCACAGATACGCAGTATTTT. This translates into CASSPGAGSTDTQYF.

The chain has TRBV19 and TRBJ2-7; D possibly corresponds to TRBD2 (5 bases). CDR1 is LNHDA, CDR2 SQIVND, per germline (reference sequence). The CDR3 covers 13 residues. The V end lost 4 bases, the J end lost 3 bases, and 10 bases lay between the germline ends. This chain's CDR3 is CASSTGILYEQYF. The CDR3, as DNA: TGTGCCAGTAGTACCGGGATCCTCTACGAGCAGTACTTC.

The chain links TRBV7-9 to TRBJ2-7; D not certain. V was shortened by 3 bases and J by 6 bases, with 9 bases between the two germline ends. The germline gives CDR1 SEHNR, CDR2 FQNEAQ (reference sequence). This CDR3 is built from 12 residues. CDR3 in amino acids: CASSLLTGEQYF. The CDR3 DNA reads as TGTGCCAGCAGCTTGCTAACGGGCGAGCAGTACTTC.

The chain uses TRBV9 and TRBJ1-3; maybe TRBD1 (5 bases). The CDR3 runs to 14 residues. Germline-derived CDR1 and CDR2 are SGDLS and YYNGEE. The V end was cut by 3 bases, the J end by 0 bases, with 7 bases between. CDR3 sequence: CASSGRGSGNTIYF. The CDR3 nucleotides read TGTGCCAGCAGCGGGAGGGGCTCTGGAAACACCATATATTTT.

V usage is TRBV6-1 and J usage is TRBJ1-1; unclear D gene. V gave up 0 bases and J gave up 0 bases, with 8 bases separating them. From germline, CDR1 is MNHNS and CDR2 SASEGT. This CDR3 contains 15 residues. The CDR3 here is CASSEAARLNTEAFF. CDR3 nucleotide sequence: TGTGCCAGCAGTGAAGCGGCACGACTGAACACTGAAGCTTTCTTT.

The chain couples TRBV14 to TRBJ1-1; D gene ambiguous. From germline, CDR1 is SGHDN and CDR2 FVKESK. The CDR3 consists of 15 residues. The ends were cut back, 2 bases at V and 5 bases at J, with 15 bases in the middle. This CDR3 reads CASSQNSGSLTEAFF. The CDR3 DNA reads TGTGCCAGCAGCCAAAATTCGGGTTCATTGACTGAAGCTTTCTTT.

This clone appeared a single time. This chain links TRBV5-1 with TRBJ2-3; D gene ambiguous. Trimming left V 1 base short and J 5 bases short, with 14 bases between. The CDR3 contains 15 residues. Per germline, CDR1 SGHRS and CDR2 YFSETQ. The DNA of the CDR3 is TGCGCCAGCAGCTTGTCAGGCCTGAGGAGAGATACGCAGTATTTT. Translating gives CASSLSGLRRDTQYF.

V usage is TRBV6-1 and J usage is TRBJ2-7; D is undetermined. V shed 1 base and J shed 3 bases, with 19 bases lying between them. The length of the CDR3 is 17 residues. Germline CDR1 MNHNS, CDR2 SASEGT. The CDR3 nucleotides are TGTGCCAGCAGTGAAGAGGTTTCTAGTCTCTCCCTCTACGAGCAGTACTTC. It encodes CASSEEVSSLSLYEQYF.

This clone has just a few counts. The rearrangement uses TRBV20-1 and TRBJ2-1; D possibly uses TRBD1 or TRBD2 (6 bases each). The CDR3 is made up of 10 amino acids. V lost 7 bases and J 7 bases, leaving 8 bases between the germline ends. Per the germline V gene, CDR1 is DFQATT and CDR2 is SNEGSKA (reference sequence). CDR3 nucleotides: TGCAGTGTAGGGGGGAATGAGCAGTTCTTC. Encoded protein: CSVGGNEQFF.

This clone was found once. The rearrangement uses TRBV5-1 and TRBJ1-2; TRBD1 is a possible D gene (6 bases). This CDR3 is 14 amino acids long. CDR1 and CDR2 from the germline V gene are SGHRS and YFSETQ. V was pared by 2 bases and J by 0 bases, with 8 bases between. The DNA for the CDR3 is TGCGCCAGCAGCTTAGGGGGAACTAACTATGGCTACACCTTC. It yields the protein CASSLGGTNYGYTF.

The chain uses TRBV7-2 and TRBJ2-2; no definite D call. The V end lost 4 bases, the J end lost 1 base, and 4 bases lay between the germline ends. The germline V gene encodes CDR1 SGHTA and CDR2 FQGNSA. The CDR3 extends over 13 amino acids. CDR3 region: CASSWLNTGELFF. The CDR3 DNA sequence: TGTGCCAGCAGCTGGTTGAACACCGGGGAGCTGTTTTTT.

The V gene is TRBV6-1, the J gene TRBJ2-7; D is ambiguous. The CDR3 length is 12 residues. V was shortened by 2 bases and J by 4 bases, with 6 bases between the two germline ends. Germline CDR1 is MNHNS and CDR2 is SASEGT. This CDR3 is CASSERLYEQYF. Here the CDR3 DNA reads TGTGCCAGCAGTGAACGGTTATACGAGCAGTACTTC.

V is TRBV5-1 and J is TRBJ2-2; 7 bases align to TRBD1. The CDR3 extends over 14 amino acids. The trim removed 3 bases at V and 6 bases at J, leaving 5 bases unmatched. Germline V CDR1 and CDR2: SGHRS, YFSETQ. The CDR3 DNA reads TGCGCCAGCAGCTCGGAAGGGGGCTCCGGGGAGCTGTTTTTT. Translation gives CASSSEGGSGELFF.

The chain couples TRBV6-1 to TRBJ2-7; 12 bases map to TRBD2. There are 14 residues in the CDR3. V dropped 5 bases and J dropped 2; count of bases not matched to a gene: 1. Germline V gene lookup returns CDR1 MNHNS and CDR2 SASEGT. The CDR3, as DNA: TGTGCCAGCAGTCCTAGCGGGAGGGCCTACGAGCAGTACTTC. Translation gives CASSPSGRAYEQYF.